The 31 T cell receptor beta chains given below trace back to one sample, sequenced in a study of PD-1 blockade in classical Hodgkin lymphoma. The time point is: cycle 4 day 1 (C4D1), after less than 7 weeks of nivolumab. Each patient experienced a relapse that followed autologous stem cell transplantation, and brentuximab vedotin exposure varied. The table came from immunoSEQ multiplex PCR; TCRdb's copy has only in-frame clones and leaves some out. The sample holds more than 20,000 clones; about 80% are singletons and the top ten take under 8%. The input for sequencing was peripheral blood mononuclear cells (PBMCs), taken before the fourth cycle of nivolumab. All receptors come from a human donor with classical Hodgkin lymphoma.

V gene TRBV29-1 combines with J gene TRBJ1-2; no firm D call. V was trimmed by 7 bases and J by 3 bases, leaving 15 bases between them. Germline values: CDR1 SQVTM, CDR2 ANQGSEA. The CDR3 is 13 residues long. The CDR3, as DNA: TGCAGCGCGATGGGAGAATTCGACTATGGCTACACCTTC. It translates to CSAMGEFDYGYTF.

This chain uses TRBV9 with TRBJ2-1; TRBD2 aligns across 9 bases. The V gene's germline CDR1 is SGDLS and CDR2 YYNGEE. Unmatched junction bases numbered 6, after V lost 2 bases and J lost 9 bases. This CDR3 has 14 residues. In DNA, the CDR3 is TGTGCCAGCAGCGTGGGCGGGGGGGCCCTTGAGCAGTTCTTC. Its translation: CASSVGGGALEQFF.

The J gene is TRBJ2-7, the V gene TRBV14; unclear D gene. Germline V gene lookup returns CDR1 SGHDN and CDR2 FVKESK. The CDR3 spans 12 residues. V was pared by 0 bases and J by 3 bases, with 3 bases between. DNA of the CDR3: TGTGCCAGCAGCCAAGACAGCTACGAGCAGTACTTC. Translating gives CASSQDSYEQYF. Drawing the rest from reference TRBV14 and TRBJ2-7, the complete variable domain is EAGVTQFPSHSVIEKGQTVTLRCDPISGHDNLYWYRRVMGKEIKFLLHFVKESKQDESGMPNNRFLAERTGGTYSTLKVQPAELEDSGVYFCASSQDSYEQYFGPGTRLTVT.

The chain couples TRBV10-3 to TRBJ2-3, with D unclear. Germline-derived CDR1 and CDR2 are ENHRY and SYGVKD. The CDR3 consists of 13 residues. V dropped 3 bases and J dropped 8 bases, with 12 bases sitting between them. CDR3 coding DNA: TGTGCCATCAGTGACAGTGGAGTCTTTACGCAGTATTTT. Its translation is CAISDSGVFTQYF.

The J gene is TRBJ2-2, the V gene TRBV6-6; no firm D call. Germline CDR1 MNHNY, CDR2 SVGAGI (reference sequence). Trimming removed 6 bases from V and 0 bases from J, with 11 bases in between. The CDR3 loop spans 15 amino acids. The DNA of the CDR3 is TGTGCCAGCAGGGCAGGTGCTACGAACACCGGGGAGCTGTTTTTT. As protein: CASRAGATNTGELFF.

The gene calls are TRBV18 and TRBJ1-5; D unclear. CDR1 is KGHSH, CDR2 LQKENI, per germline. This CDR3 region has 13 residues. V shed 2 bases and J shed 3 bases, with 5 bases lying between them. This CDR3 reads CASSPGSNQPQHF. In DNA form, the CDR3 reads TGTGCCAGCTCACCAGGGTCCAATCAGCCCCAGCATTTT.

V is TRBV15 and J is TRBJ1-2; tentatively, D is TRBD1 (6 bases). V dropped 3 bases and J dropped 0 bases, with 20 bases sitting between them. The CDR3 consists of 18 residues. In germline, CDR1 is LNHNV, CDR2 YYDKDF (reference sequence). CDR3 coding DNA: TGTGCCACCAGCAGTGATATTAGGGGGGTTGGAGCTAACTATGGCTACACCTTC. Translated, it gives CATSSDIRGVGANYGYTF.

The chain is built from TRBV27 and TRBJ1-2, with D maybe TRBD1 (5 bases). The CDR3 is 12 amino acids. Germline CDR1 reads MNHEY; CDR2 reads SMNVEV (reference sequence). Trimming stripped 4 bases from V and 7 bases from J, with 10 bases between. The CDR3 DNA follows: TGTGCCAGCAGTTGGGGGACGGGTGGCTACACCTTC. Its translation: CASSWGTGGYTF.

The rearrangement uses TRBV5-1 and TRBJ1-1; 8 nucleotides agree with TRBD1. V was clipped by 2 bases and J by 4 bases; unmatched bases: 4. Germline V gene lookup returns CDR1 SGHRS and CDR2 YFSETQ. CDR3 length: 14 amino acids. The CDR3 protein is CASSLQGGITEAFF. The CDR3 DNA reads TGCGCCAGCAGCTTACAGGGGGGAATCACTGAAGCTTTCTTT. Full variable domain (remainder filled in from reference TRBV5-1 and TRBJ1-1): KAGVTQTPRYLIKTRGQQVTLSCSPISGHRSVSWYQQTPGQGLQFLFEYFSETQRNKGNFPGRFSGRQFSNSRSEMNVSTLELGDSALYLCASSLQGGITEAFFGQGTRLTVV.

This sequence joins TRBV2 and TRBJ1-2; unclear D gene. Germline V gives CDR1 SNHLY, CDR2 FYNNEI. This CDR3 has 14 amino acids. The V gene lost 8 bases and the J gene lost 4 bases, with 17 bases spanning the gap. CDR3 sequence reads: CASRYSEITYGYTF. DNA for the CDR3: TGTGCCAGCCGCTACAGCGAAATAACCTATGGCTACACCTTC.

The chain combines TRBV5-1 with TRBJ2-1; D is possibly TRBD1 (5 bases). This CDR3 contains 13 residues. Germline assignment: CDR1 SGHRS and CDR2 YFSETQ. With 4 bases removed from V and 7 bases from J, the gap between germline ends came to 12 bases. The CDR3 here is CASSQLQGNEQFF. In DNA, the CDR3 is TGCGCCAGCAGCCAACTTCAGGGTAATGAGCAGTTCTTC.

V usage is TRBV2 and J usage is TRBJ1-2; D gene ambiguous. CDR3 length equals 14 residues. Germline V lookup: CDR1 SNHLY, CDR2 FYNNEI. Trimming stripped 7 bases from V and 4 bases from J, with 16 bases between. CDR3 sequence reads: CASTQIAATYGYTF. In DNA form, the CDR3 reads TGTGCCAGCACCCAAATAGCGGCAACCTATGGCTACACCTTC.

The chain is built from TRBV9 and TRBJ2-1; 7 bases are a match to TRBD2. CDR3 size: 15 residues. CDR1 is SGDLS, CDR2 YYNGEE, per germline. The junction had 4 bases not matched to a gene; V was cut back by 3 bases and J by 1 base. The DNA of the CDR3 is TGTGCCAGCAGCGAAAGCGGGACTTCCTACAATGAGCAGTTCTTC. It codes for CASSESGTSYNEQFF. The full variable domain, in which reference TRBV9 and TRBJ2-1 provide the parts outside the CDR3, is DSGVTQTPKHLITATGQRVTLRCSPRSGDLSVYWYQQSLDQGLQFLIQYYNGEERAKGNILERFSAQQFPDLHSELNLSSLELGDSALYFCASSESGTSYNEQFFGPGTRLTVL.

This chain joins TRBV28 and TRBJ1-1; D ambiguous. The CDR3 is made up of 12 amino acids. The V and J ends lost 3 bases and 3 bases respectively, with 5 bases between them. The germline CDR1 and CDR2 sequences are MDHEN and SYDVKM. The CDR3 DNA follows: TGTGCCAGCAGTTTGGATCACACTGAAGCTTTCTTT. Translation gives CASSLDHTEAFF. Complete variable domain (other parts from reference TRBV28 and TRBJ1-1): DVKVTQSSRYLVKRTGEKVFLECVQDMDHENMFWYRQDPGLGLRLIYFSYDVKMKEKGDIPEGYSVSREKKERFSLILESASTNQTSMYLCASSLDHTEAFFGQGTRLTVV.

V gene TRBV7-6 combines with J gene TRBJ2-7, with 12 bases fitting TRBD2. This CDR3 spans 15 amino acids. Germline loops: CDR1 SGHVS, CDR2 FNYEAQ. V gave up 1 base and J gave up 3 bases; unmatched junction bases: 1. CDR3 nucleotides: TGTGCCAGCAGCTTAGGGACTAGCGGGGTCTACGAGCAGTACTTC. It is translated as CASSLGTSGVYEQYF.

The CDR3 DNA sequence: TGCGCCAGCAGCTTGGACTCGAATACGCAGTATTTT. Amino acid sequence: CASSLDSNTQYF. The V and J genes are TRBV5-1 and TRBJ2-3; no clear D. Trimming left V 0 bases short and J 7 bases short, with 6 bases between. Germline V gene data show CDR1 as SGHRS and CDR2 as YFSETQ. The CDR3 sequence is 12 residues long. Looking up the rest from reference TRBV5-1 and TRBJ2-3 gives the full variable domain: KAGVTQTPRYLIKTRGQQVTLSCSPISGHRSVSWYQQTPGQGLQFLFEYFSETQRNKGNFPGRFSGRQFSNSRSEMNVSTLELGDSALYLCASSLDSNTQYFGPGTRLTVL.

The rearrangement uses TRBV4-3 and TRBJ2-3; D gene uncertain. Germline V gene lookup returns CDR1 LGHNA and CDR2 YSLEER. The length of the CDR3 is 12 residues. V gave up 0 bases and J gave up 4 bases, with 2 bases separating them. As DNA, the CDR3 is TGCGCCAGCAGCCAAGAACCAGATACGCAGTATTTT. Translated, it gives CASSQEPDTQYF.

The CDR3 nucleotides are TGTGCCAGCAGCTTAGAGACAGTCACTGAAGCTTTCTTT. Translated: CASSLETVTEAFF. J is TRBJ1-1 and V is TRBV11-3; perhaps TRBD1 as D (5 bases). This CDR3 has 13 amino acids. The germline V gene has CDR1 SGHNT and CDR2 YENEEA. The germline V and J ends were trimmed by 0 bases and 4 bases, with 6 bases remaining between them. Full variable domain (remainder filled in from reference TRBV11-3 and TRBJ1-1): EAGVVQSPRYKIIEKKQPVAFWCNPISGHNTLYWYLQNLGQGPELLIRYENEEAVDDSQLPKDRFSAERLKGVDSTLKIQPAELGDSAVYLCASSLETVTEAFFGQGTRLTVV.

There are a few counts of this clone. The gene calls are TRBV15 and TRBJ1-1; D remains ambiguous. Between the trimmed V and J ends, which lost 4 bases and 4 bases, there was a span of 7 bases. The germline V gene has CDR1 LNHNV and CDR2 YYDKDF (reference sequence). This CDR3 has 12 amino acids. CDR3 sequence: CATSIGVTEAFF. The CDR3 coding sequence is TGTGCCACCAGCATCGGGGTCACTGAAGCTTTCTTT.

This rearrangement joins TRBV7-6 to TRBJ1-2; D is uncertain. This CDR3 is built from 13 residues. Germline V gives CDR1 SGHVS, CDR2 FNYEAQ. The V end was cut by 5 bases, the J end by 4 bases, with 11 bases between. CDR3 residues: CASSPRKTYGYTF. The CDR3 region has the DNA TGTGCCAGCAGCCCTCGAAAGACCTATGGCTACACCTTC.

The rearrangement uses TRBV7-2 and TRBJ1-3; 7 bases agree with TRBD1. This CDR3 has 16 residues. Germline V gene data show CDR1 as SGHTA and CDR2 as FQGNSA. The V gene end was trimmed by 6 bases and the J gene end by 0 bases; junction bases not matched to a gene: 8. The CDR3 DNA sequence: TGTGCCAGCAGTCCAGACAGGGCTCTCTCTGGAAACACCATATATTTT. This translates into CASSPDRALSGNTIYF.

The chain has TRBV10-3 and TRBJ2-5; D may be TRBD1 (7 bases). V was cut by 10 bases and J by 0 bases, with 9 bases left in between. CDR3 length equals 12 residues. Germline loops: CDR1 ENHRY, CDR2 SYGVKD. The CDR3 loop is CATRGDQETQYF. DNA of the CDR3: TGTGCCACCAGGGGGGACCAAGAGACCCAGTACTTC.

This chain links TRBV27 with TRBJ2-7, with TRBD1 as a possible D gene (5 bases). The germline V gene encodes CDR1 MNHEY and CDR2 SMNVEV (reference sequence). The CDR3 runs to 13 residues. Trimming took 5 bases from V and 3 from J, leaving 11 bases between them. The CDR3 DNA reads TGTGCCAGCAGTCCCGGACACAACTACGAGCAGTACTTC. Translation: CASSPGHNYEQYF.

This rearrangement joins TRBV28 to TRBJ1-1, with a weak D call TRBD1 (5 bases). The CDR3 has 14 residues. The germline V gene has CDR1 MDHEN and CDR2 SYDVKM. The germline V and J ends were trimmed by 1 base and 4 bases, with 10 bases remaining between them. The DNA of the CDR3 is TGTGCCAGCAGTTTATCGGGCAGGGCCACTGAAGCTTTCTTT. This encodes CASSLSGRATEAFF.

In its sample, this clone was seen once. The rearrangement links TRBV6-1 to TRBJ1-5; tentative D call: TRBD1 (5 bases). Germline V gives CDR1 MNHNS, CDR2 SASEGT. Trimming removed 3 bases from V and 5 bases from J, with 8 bases in between. There are 13 residues in the CDR3. The CDR3 protein is CASSEVRDQPQHF. The CDR3 DNA reads as TGTGCCAGCAGTGAGGTCAGGGATCAGCCCCAGCATTTT.

This sequence joins TRBV4-2 and TRBJ1-2; TRBD1 matches at 7 bases. The CDR3 spans 15 residues. Trimming took 0 bases from V and 6 from J; bases not matched to a gene: 7. Per the germline V gene, CDR1 is LGHNA and CDR2 is YNFKEQ. This chain's CDR3 is CASSQDRAGGDGYTF. The CDR3 DNA follows: TGTGCCAGCAGCCAAGATCGGGCAGGGGGAGATGGCTACACCTTC.

The chain couples TRBV14 to TRBJ2-1; a weak D match, TRBD2 (5 bases). V lost 3 bases, J lost 10 bases, and 22 bases lay in between. CDR1 is SGHDN and CDR2 is FVKESK in the germline V gene. This CDR3 has 16 amino acids. The CDR3 nucleotides read TGTGCCAGCAGCCACCCGGCAAGTGTTAGAGGGCAAGAGCAGTTCTTC. Its translation: CASSHPASVRGQEQFF.

This chain uses TRBV29-1 with TRBJ2-4; possibly TRBD1 for D (7 bases). There are 12 residues in the CDR3. The V end was cut by 6 bases, the J end by 8 bases, with 14 bases between. Germline V gene data show CDR1 as SQVTM and CDR2 as ANQGSEA. CDR3 region: CSVEDRRDIQYF. CDR3 DNA sequence: TGCAGCGTCGAGGACAGGAGGGACATTCAGTACTTC.

This clone was seen only a few times. This chain links TRBV27 with TRBJ2-4; 15 bases are a match to TRBD2. The CDR3 covers 13 residues. Germline CDR1 and CDR2: MNHEY and SMNVEV (reference sequence). Losses at the gene ends were 7 bases for V and 15 bases for J; bases not matched to a gene: 7. CDR3 protein: CASTAGLAGGWYF. CDR3 DNA: TGTGCCAGCACCGCGGGACTAGCGGGGGGCTGGTACTTC.

The chain has TRBV7-2 and TRBJ2-7; 8 bases agree with TRBD2. CDR3 length: 14 residues. J gave up 0 bases and V 3 bases, and 1 base lay outside the gene matches. The V gene's germline CDR1 is SGHTA and CDR2 FQGNSA. The CDR3 region has the DNA TGTGCCAGCAGCTTCGGACTAGCCTCCTACGAGCAGTACTTC. This encodes CASSFGLASYEQYF.

V is TRBV29-1 and J is TRBJ1-2; D is unclear. V gave up 4 bases and J gave up 2 bases, with 8 bases separating them. Per the germline V gene, CDR1 is SQVTM and CDR2 is ANQGSEA. The CDR3 is 12 residues long. The CDR3 nucleotides are TGCAGCGTTGTGGCAGGAAACTATGGCTACACCTTC. Encoded protein: CSVVAGNYGYTF.